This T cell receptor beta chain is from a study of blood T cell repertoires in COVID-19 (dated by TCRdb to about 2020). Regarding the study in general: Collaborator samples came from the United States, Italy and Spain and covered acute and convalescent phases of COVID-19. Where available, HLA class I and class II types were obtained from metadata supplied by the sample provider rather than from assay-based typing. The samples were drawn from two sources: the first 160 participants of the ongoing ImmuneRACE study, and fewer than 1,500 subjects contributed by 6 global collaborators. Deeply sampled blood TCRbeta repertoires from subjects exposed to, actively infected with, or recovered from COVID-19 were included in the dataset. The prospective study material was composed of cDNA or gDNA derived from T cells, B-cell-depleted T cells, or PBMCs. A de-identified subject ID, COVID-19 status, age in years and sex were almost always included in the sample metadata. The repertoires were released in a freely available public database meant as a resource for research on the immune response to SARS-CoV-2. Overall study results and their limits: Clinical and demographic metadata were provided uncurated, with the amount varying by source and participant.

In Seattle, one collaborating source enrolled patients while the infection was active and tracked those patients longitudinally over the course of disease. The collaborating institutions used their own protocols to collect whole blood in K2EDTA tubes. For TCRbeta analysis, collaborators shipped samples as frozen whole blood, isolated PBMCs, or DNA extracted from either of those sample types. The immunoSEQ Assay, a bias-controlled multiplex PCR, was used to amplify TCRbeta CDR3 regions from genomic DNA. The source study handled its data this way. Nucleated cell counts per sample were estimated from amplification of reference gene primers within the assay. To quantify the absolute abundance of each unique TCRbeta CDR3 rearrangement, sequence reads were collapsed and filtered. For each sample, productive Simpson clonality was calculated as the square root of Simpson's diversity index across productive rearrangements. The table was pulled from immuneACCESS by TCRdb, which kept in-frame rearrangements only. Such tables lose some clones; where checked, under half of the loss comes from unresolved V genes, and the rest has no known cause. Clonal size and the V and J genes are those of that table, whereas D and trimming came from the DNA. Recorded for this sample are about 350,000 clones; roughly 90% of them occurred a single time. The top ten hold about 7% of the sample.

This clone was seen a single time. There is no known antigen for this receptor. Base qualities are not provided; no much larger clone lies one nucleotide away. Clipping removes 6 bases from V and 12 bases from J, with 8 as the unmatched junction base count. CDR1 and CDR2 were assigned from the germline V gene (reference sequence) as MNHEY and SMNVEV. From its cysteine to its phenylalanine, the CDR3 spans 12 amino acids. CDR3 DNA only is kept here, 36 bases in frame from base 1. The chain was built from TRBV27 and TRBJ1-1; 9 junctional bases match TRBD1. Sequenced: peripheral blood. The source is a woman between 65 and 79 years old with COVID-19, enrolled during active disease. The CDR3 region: CASRWTGDQTFF. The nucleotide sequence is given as TGTGCCAGCAGATGGACAGGGGATCAAACTTTCTTT.